The sequence of this T cell receptor (beta chain) was determined in a study of T cell changes during pregnancy in multiple sclerosis. Data came from immunoSEQ multiplex PCR; TCRdb stores just in-frame clones and leaves some out. The table has 98,000 or so clones, approximately 93% seen once. The CDR3 loop spans 14 amino acids. Trimming shortened V by 3 bases and J by 3 bases, and 12 bases separated the two germline ends. Germline V gene lookup returns CDR1 MNHEY and CDR2 SMNVEV (reference sequence). This clonotype was obtained from a female donor with multiple sclerosis, enrolled in a pregnancy study. The genes are TRBV27 and TRBJ2-7, with D unclear. This specimen was peripheral blood, taken after pregnancy. Here the CDR3 DNA reads TGTGCCAGCAGTTTTCTAGGAACGCACTACGAGCAGTACTTC. Residues: CASSFLGTHYEQYF.